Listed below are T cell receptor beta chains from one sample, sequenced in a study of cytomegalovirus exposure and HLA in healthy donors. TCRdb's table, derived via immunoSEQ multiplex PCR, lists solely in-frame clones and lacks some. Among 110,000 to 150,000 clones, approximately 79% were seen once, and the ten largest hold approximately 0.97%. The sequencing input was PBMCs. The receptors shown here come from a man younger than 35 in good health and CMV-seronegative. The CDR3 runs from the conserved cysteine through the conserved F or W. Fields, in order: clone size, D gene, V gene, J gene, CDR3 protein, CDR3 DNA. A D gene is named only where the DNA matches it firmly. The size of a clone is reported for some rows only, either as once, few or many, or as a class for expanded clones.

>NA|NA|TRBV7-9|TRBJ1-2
CASSFWGPNYGYTF
TGTGCCAGCAGCTTCTGGGGGCCTAACTATGGCTACACCTTC
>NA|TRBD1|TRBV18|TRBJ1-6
CASSPTGTFNSPLHF
TGTGCCAGCTCACCGACAGGGACGTTTAATTCACCCCTCCACTTT
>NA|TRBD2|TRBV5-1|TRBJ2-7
CASSLGTSGDSYEQYF
TGCGCCAGCAGCTTGGGGACTAGCGGGGATTCCTACGAGCAGTACTTC
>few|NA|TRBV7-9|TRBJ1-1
CASSPTRLPEAFF
TGTGCCAGCAGCCCGACGCGGTTACCTGAAGCTTTCTTT
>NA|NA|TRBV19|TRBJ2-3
CASSSALIARTDTQYF
TGTGCCAGTAGTTCCGCTCTTATAGCGCGCACAGATACGCAGTATTTT
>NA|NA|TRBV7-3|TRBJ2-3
CASSGGPTDTQYF
TGTGCCAGCAGTGGGGGCCCTACAGATACGCAGTATTTT
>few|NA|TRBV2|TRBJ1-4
CACNRDHFRGNEKLFF
TGTGCCTGCAACCGGGACCACTTTAGGGGGAATGAAAAACTGTTTTTT
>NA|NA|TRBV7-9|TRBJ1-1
CASSLQEPEAFF
TGTGCCAGCAGCCTCCAAGAGCCTGAAGCTTTCTTT
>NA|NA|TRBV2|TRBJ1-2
CASSDVISYGYTF
TGTGCCAGCAGTGATGTTATCAGCTATGGCTACACCTTC
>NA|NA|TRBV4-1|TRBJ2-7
CASSQGAGKYEQYF
TGCGCCAGCAGCCAAGGGGCAGGGAAGTACGAGCAGTACTTC
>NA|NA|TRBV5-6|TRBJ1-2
CASSLASGVAKTF
TGTGCCAGCAGCTTGGCCTCGGGGGTCGCCAAAACGTTC
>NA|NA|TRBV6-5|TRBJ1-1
CASSYSATGFTEAFF
TGTGCCAGCAGTTACTCCGCCACGGGGTTCACTGAAGCTTTCTTT
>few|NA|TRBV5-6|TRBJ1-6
CASSSLAGYSPLHF
TGTGCCAGCAGCTCCCTGGCAGGGTATTCACCCCTCCACTTT